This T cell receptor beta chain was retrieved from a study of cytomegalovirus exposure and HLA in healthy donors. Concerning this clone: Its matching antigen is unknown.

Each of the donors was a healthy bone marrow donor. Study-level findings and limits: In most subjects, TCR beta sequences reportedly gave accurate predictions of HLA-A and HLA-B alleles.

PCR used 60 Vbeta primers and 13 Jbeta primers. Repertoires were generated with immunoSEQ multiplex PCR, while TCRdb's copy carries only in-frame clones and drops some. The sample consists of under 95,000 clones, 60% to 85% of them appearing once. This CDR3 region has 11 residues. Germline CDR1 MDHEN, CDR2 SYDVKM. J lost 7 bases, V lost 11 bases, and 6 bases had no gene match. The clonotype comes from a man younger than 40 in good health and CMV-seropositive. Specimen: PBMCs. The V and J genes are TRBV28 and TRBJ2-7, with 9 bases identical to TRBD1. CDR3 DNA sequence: TGTGCCGGACAGGGGATAGGGGAGCAGTACTTC. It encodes CAGQGIGEQYF.